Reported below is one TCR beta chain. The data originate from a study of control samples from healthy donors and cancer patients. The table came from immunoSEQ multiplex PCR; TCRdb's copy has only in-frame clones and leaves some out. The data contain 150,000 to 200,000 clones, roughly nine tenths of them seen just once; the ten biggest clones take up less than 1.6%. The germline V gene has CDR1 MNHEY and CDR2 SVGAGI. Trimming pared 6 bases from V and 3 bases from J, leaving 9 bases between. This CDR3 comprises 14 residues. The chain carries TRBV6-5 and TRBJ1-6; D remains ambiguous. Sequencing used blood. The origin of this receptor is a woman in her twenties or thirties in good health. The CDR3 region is CASRNDGYNSPLHF. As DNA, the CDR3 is TGTGCCAGCAGAAACGACGGCTATAATTCACCCCTCCACTTT.